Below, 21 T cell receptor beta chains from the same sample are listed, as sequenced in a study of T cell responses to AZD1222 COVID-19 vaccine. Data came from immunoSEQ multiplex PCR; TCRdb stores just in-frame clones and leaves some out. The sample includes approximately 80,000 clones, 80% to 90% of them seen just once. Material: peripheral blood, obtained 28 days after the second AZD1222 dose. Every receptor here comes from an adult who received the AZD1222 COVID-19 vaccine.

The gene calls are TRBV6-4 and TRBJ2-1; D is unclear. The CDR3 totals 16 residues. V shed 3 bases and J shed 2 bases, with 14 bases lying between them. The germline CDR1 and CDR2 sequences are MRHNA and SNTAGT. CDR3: CASSESAPRTYNEQFF. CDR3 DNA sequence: TGTGCCAGCAGTGAGTCAGCCCCCCGCACCTACAATGAGCAGTTCTTC.

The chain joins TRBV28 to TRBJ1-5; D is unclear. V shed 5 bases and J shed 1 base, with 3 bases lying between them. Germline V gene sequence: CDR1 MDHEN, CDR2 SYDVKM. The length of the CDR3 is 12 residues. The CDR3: CASSPSNQPQHF. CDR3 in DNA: TGTGCCAGCAGTCCCAGCAATCAGCCCCAGCATTTT. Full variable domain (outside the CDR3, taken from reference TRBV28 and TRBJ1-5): DVKVTQSSRYLVKRTGEKVFLECVQDMDHENMFWYRQDPGLGLRLIYFSYDVKMKEKGDIPEGYSVSREKKERFSLILESASTNQTSMYLCASSPSNQPQHFGDGTRLSIL.

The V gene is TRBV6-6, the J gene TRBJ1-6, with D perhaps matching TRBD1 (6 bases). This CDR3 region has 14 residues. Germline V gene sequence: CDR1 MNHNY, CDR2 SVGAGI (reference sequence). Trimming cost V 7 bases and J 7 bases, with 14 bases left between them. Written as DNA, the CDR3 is TGTGCCAGCACCCCCAGGGGTCAAAATTCACCCCTCCACTTT. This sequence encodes CASTPRGQNSPLHF.

The CDR3, as DNA: TGTGCCAGTAGCCCTCTTGCGGGCAGCGGGTCCAGGGGCGAGCAGTACTTC. The encoded protein is CASSPLAGSGSRGEQYF. The genes are TRBV19 and TRBJ2-7; D possibly uses TRBD1 or TRBD2 (6 bases each). Germline-derived CDR1 and CDR2 are LNHDA and SQIVND (reference sequence). The germline V and J ends were trimmed by 6 bases and 6 bases, with 27 bases remaining between them. The CDR3 is 17 residues long.

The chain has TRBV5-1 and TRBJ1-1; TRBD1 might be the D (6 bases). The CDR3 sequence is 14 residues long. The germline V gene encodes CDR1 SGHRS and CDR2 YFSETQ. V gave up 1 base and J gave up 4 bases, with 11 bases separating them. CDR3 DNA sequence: TGCGCCAGCAGCTTGACCCAGGGGAGCACTGAAGCTTTCTTT. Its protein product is CASSLTQGSTEAFF.

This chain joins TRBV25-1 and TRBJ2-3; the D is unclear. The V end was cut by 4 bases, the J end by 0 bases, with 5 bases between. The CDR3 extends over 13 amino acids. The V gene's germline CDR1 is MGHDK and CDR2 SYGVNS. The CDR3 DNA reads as TGTGCCAGCAGTGGGCCAAGCACAGATACGCAGTATTTT. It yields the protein CASSGPSTDTQYF.

In nucleotides, the CDR3 is TGCAGCGTTGTCGTAGCAGGGGGAAACACCATATATTTT. Protein sequence: CSVVVAGGNTIYF. The rearrangement uses TRBV29-1 and TRBJ1-3; perhaps TRBD1 as D (5 bases). CDR1 SQVTM and CDR2 ANQGSEA come from the germline V gene. The CDR3 is 13 amino acids. V dropped 4 bases and J dropped 4 bases, with 11 bases sitting between them. Filled out from reference TRBV29-1 and TRBJ1-3, the complete variable domain reads SAVISQKPSRDICQRGTSLTIQCQVDSQVTMMFWYRQQPGQSLTLIATANQGSEATYESGFVIDKFPISRPNLTFSTLTVSNMSPEDSSIYLCSVVVAGGNTIYFGEGSWLTVV.

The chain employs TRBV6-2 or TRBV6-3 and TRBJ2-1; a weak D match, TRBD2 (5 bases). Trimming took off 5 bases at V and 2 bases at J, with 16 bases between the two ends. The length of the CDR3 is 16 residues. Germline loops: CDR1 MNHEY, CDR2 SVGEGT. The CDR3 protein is CASSKYPGLTYNEQFF. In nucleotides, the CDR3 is TGTGCCAGCAGTAAATACCCCGGACTTACCTACAATGAGCAGTTCTTC.

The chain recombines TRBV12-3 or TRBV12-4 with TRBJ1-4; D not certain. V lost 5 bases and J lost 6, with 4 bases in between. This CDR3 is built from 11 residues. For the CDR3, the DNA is TGTGCCAGCAGTCCCGATGAAAAACTGTTTTTT. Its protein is CASSPDEKLFF.

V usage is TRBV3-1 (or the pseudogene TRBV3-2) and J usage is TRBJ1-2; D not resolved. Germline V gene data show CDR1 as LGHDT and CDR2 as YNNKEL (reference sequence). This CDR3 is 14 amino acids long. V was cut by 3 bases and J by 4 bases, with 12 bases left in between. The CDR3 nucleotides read TGTGCCAGCAGCCACGCGGAGGTCGTCTATGGCTACACCTTC. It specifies CASSHAEVVYGYTF.

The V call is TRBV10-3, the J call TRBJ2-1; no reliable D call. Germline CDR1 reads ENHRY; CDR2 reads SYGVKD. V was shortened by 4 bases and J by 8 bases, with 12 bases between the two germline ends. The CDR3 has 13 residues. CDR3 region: CAISAAGSDEQFF. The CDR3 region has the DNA TGTGCCATCAGTGCGGCCGGCTCGGATGAGCAGTTCTTC.

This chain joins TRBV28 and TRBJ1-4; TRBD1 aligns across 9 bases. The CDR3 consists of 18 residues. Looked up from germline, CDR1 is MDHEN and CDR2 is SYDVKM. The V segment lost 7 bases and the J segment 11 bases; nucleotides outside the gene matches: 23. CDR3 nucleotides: TGTGCCAGCAACTCAGTAACTCGTTCGGGACAGGGCTTTCGTAAACTGTTTTTT. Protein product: CASNSVTRSGQGFRKLFF.

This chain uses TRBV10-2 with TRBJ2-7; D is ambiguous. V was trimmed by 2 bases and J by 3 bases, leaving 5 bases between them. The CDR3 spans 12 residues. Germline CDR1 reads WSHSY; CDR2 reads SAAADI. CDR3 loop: CASSESNYEQYV. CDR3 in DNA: TGCGCCAGCAGTGAGAGTAACTACGAGCAGTACGTC.

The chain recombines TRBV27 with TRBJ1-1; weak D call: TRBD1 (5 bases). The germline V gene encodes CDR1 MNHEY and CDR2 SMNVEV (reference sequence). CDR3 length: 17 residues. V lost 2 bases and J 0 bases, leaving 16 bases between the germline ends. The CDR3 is CASSLGGRGRVNTEAFF. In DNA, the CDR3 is TGTGCCAGCAGTTTAGGGGGTCGTGGCAGGGTGAACACTGAAGCTTTCTTT.

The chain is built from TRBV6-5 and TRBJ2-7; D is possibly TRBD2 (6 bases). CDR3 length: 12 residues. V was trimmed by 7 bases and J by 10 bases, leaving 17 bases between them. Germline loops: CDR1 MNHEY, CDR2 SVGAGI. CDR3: CASTPPGGAQYF. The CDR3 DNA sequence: TGTGCCAGCACTCCCCCCGGCGGGGCCCAGTACTTC.

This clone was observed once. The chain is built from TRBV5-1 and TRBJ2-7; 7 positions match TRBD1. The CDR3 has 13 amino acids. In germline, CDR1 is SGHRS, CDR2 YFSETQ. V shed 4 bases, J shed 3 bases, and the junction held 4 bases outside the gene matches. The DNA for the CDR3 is TGCGCCAGCAGCCCGGGACAGATCTACGAGCAGTACTTC. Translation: CASSPGQIYEQYF.

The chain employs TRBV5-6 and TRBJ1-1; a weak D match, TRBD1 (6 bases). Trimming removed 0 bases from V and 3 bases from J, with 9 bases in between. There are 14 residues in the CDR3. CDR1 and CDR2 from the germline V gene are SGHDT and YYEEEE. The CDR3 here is CASSLAGAHTEAFF. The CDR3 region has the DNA TGTGCCAGCAGCTTGGCAGGGGCCCACACTGAAGCTTTCTTT.

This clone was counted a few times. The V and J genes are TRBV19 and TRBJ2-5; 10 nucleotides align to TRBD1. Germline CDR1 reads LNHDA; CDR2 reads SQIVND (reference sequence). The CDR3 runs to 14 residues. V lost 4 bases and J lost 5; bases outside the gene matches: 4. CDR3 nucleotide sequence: TGTGCCAGTAGTACCCCGGGACAGGGGGAGACCCAGTACTTC. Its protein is CASSTPGQGETQYF.

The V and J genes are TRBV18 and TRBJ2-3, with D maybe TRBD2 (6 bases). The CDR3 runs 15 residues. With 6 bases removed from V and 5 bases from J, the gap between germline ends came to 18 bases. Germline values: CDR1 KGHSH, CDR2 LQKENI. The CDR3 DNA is TGTGCCAGCTCCGGTGGGACTTCCCCCGAAGATACGCAGTATTTT. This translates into CASSGGTSPEDTQYF.

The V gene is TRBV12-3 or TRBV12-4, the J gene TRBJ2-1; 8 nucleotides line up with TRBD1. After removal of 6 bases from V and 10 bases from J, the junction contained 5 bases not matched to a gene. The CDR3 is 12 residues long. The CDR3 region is CASSRGPAEQFF. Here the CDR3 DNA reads TGTGCCAGCAGCAGGGGGCCAGCCGAGCAGTTCTTC.

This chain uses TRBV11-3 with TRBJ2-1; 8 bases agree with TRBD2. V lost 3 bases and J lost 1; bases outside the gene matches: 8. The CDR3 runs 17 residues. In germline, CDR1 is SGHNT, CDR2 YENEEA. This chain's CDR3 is CASSLGVAGRSYNEQFF. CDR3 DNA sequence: TGTGCCAGCAGCTTGGGGGTAGCGGGAAGGTCCTACAATGAGCAGTTCTTC.